These 16 T cell receptor beta chains came from one sample sequenced in a study of blood T cells in healthy people across ages (dated by TCRdb to 2015 to 2017). The library was prepared using 5' RACE. The listed sequencing device is Illumina HiSeq 2500. A second PCR of about 6 to 12 cycles was run with a J-beta primer mix and a sample-barcoded 5' primer. The public sequencing data were trimmed at Q25 with fastp and processed into clonotypes with MiXCR by TCRdb, which kept only in-frame beta chains. Rows are combined by CDR3 protein, so each entry shows the most common genes and DNA. The sample table holds hundreds of thousands of distinct CDR3 sequences, of which 45% to 50% were seen once. The ten largest clones take up 13% of the sample. Sequencing was performed on blood. These receptors originate from a man younger than 45 in good health.

This chain uses TRBV4-1 with TRBJ1-1; D perhaps matches TRBD1 (5 bases). Per germline, CDR1 MGHRA and CDR2 YSYEKL. The CDR3 consists of 16 residues. Trimming left V 1 base short and J 0 bases short, with 12 bases between. The CDR3 here is CASSQGRQGVNTEAFF. The CDR3 nucleotides read TGCGCCAGCAGCCAAGGTCGGCAAGGGGTGAACACTGAAGCTTTCTTT.

The chain is built from TRBV6-6 and TRBJ2-5; possibly TRBD1 for D (6 bases). The CDR3 is 14 amino acids. CDR1 and CDR2 (germline): MNHNY, SVGAGI (reference sequence). The V end lost 8 bases, the J end lost 2 bases, and 15 bases lay between the germline ends. The CDR3 coding sequence is TGTGCCAGCTCCCCCGGACAGCAACAAGAGACCCAGTACTTC. Its translation is CASSPGQQQETQYF.

The table lists this clonotype with a few counts. The chain recombines TRBV9 with TRBJ2-3; 10 nucleotides line up with TRBD1. The V gene's germline CDR1 is SGDLS and CDR2 YYNGEE. CDR3 length: 17 residues. Germline trimming cut 0 bases from V and 4 bases from J; bases unmatched to any gene: 8. The CDR3 sequence: CASSVAGWGQGSDTQYF. The CDR3, as DNA: TGTGCCAGCAGCGTAGCCGGGTGGGGACAGGGGTCAGATACGCAGTATTTT.

The table lists this clonotype with many counts. The gene calls are TRBV7-2 and TRBJ2-7, with D perhaps TRBD1 (5 bases). The germline V gene has CDR1 SGHTA and CDR2 FQGNSA. CDR3 length equals 14 residues. V lost 3 bases to trimming and J lost 0 bases, with 9 bases between them. The CDR3 region is CASSLTTDSYEQYF. The CDR3 DNA follows: TGTGCCAGCAGCTTGACGACAGACTCCTACGAGCAGTACTTC. Combining the CDR3 with reference TRBV7-2 and TRBJ2-7 gives the whole variable domain GAGVSQSPSNKVTEKGKDVELRCDPISGHTALYWYRQSLGQGLEFLIYFQGNSAPDKSGLPSDRFSAERTGGSVSTLTIQRTQQEDSAVYLCASSLTTDSYEQYFGPGTRLTVT.

This clonotype has a handful of counts. V is TRBV4-1 and J is TRBJ1-5; maybe TRBD1 (5 bases). The CDR3 runs 17 residues. The V gene's germline CDR1 is MGHRA and CDR2 YSYEKL. V lost 2 bases, J lost 0 bases, and 14 bases lay in between. The CDR3 DNA follows: TGCGCCAGCAGCCAATCTCCGCAGGGCCATAGCAATCAGCCCCAGCATTTT. This codes for CASSQSPQGHSNQPQHF.

V gene TRBV20-1 combines with J gene TRBJ2-1; the match to TRBD2 covers 7 bases. After removal of 3 bases from V and 6 bases from J, the junction contained 5 bases not matched to a gene. This CDR3 comprises 13 residues. Germline CDR1 DFQATT, CDR2 SNEGSKA (reference sequence). CDR3: CSASLAGVNEQFF. For the CDR3, the DNA is TGCAGTGCTAGTCTGGCGGGGGTCAATGAGCAGTTCTTC.

Details on this clonotype: This could be a read error, since a much larger clone is one nucleotide away. The chain combines TRBV4-2 with TRBJ2-5, with no clear D. Germline lookup yields CDR1 LGHNA and CDR2 YNFKEQ. This CDR3 region has 14 residues. With 6 bases removed from V and 11 bases from J, the gap between germline ends came to 22 bases. The CDR3 region is CASSPEGLNNEQYF. CDR3 DNA sequence: TGTGCCAGCAGTCCAGAAGGCCTTAACAATGAGCAGTACTTC.

The rearrangement links TRBV6-2 or TRBV6-3 to TRBJ2-1, with 8 bases matching TRBD2. CDR1 MNHEY and CDR2 SVGEGT come from the germline V gene. The CDR3 has 17 amino acids. The ends lost 2 bases at V and 1 base at J; junction bases unmatched: 7. The CDR3 DNA reads TGTGCCAGCAGTTACGTCGACGGGGGGGTGTCCTACAATGAGCAGTTCTTC. Residues: CASSYVDGGVSYNEQFF.

The chain combines TRBV7-2 with TRBJ2-1, with D unresolved. Germline CDR1 is SGHTA and CDR2 is FQGNSA. This CDR3 is 15 amino acids long. V was pared by 1 base and J by 2 bases, with 9 bases between. The DNA for the CDR3 is TGTGCCAGCAGCTTAGTTTGGGTGCCCTACAATGAGCAGTTCTTC. Protein: CASSLVWVPYNEQFF.

The chain links TRBV4-3 to TRBJ1-2; no firm D call. Germline lookup yields CDR1 LGHNA and CDR2 YSLEER. V was shortened by 1 base and J by 12 bases, with 21 bases between the two germline ends. This CDR3 spans 15 amino acids. The CDR3 DNA is TGCGCCAGCAGCCAAGCCCACGACGGAATCGGGAGCCACACCTTC. Translation: CASSQAHDGIGSHTF.

Only one count was recorded for this clonotype. The V gene is TRBV18, the J gene TRBJ2-7, with D tentatively TRBD1 (6 bases). V was cut by 6 bases and J by 2 bases, with 14 bases left in between. CDR1 and CDR2 (germline): KGHSH, LQKENI. The CDR3 has 14 amino acids. The CDR3 reads CASSPQQGTYEQYF. DNA of the CDR3: TGTGCCAGCTCGCCCCAACAGGGAACCTACGAGCAGTACTTC.

The chain joins TRBV11-2 to TRBJ1-6; possible D gene TRBD1, 5 bases. The CDR3 loop spans 15 amino acids. V lost 2 bases, J lost 7 bases, and 12 bases lay in between. In germline, CDR1 is SGHAT, CDR2 FQNNGV. For the CDR3, the DNA is TGTGCCAGCAGCTTATCGCCGGGGGTAAATTCACCCCTCCACTTT. Its translation is CASSLSPGVNSPLHF.

About this clonotype: One end of the junction fails to match germline, which may point to a read error. This chain links TRBV20-1 with TRBJ2-1; 7 bases agree with TRBD1. CDR1 DFQATT and CDR2 SNEGSKA come from the germline V gene (reference sequence). This CDR3 is 15 amino acids long. CDR3 sequence reads: CSTREDRAFYNEQFF. The CDR3 bases are TGCAGTACTAGAGAAGACAGGGCCTTTTACAATGAGCAGTTCTTC.

The chain uses TRBV13 and TRBJ2-2; TRBD2 might be the D (6 bases). The CDR3 is 15 amino acids. V lost 2 bases and J lost 5, with 12 bases in between. Germline CDR1 and CDR2: PRHDT and FYEKMQ (reference sequence). CDR3 sequence reads: CASSLSRAGTGELFF. In DNA, the CDR3 is TGTGCCAGCAGCTTATCCAGGGCGGGAACCGGGGAGCTGTTTTTT.

This clonotype was observed a few times. The chain uses TRBV3-1 and TRBJ2-6; D gene uncertain. The CDR3 has 14 amino acids. Trimming left V 3 bases short and J 2 bases short, with 5 bases between. Looked up from germline, CDR1 is LGHDT and CDR2 is YNNKEL (reference sequence). The CDR3 is CASSQAPGANVLTF. In DNA, the CDR3 is TGTGCCAGCAGCCAGGCGCCTGGGGCCAACGTCCTGACTTTC. The whole variable domain, remainder taken from reference TRBV3-1 and TRBJ2-6, is DTAVSQTPKYLVTQMGNDKSIKCEQNLGHDTMYWYKQDSKKFLKIMFSYNNKELIINETVPNRFSPKSPDKAHLNLHINSLELGDSAVYFCASSQAPGANVLTFGAGSRLTVL.

Only a few counts were recorded for this clonotype. CDR3 protein: CASSRHGGIYNEQFF. The DNA for the CDR3 is TGTGCCAGCAGCCGCCACGGGGGTATCTACAATGAGCAGTTCTTC. This chain connects TRBV28 to TRBJ2-1; TRBD2 might be the D (6 bases). The CDR3 is 15 residues long. V shed 6 bases and J shed 3 bases, with 15 bases lying between them. Germline assignment: CDR1 MDHEN and CDR2 SYDVKM.